The clone carrying this T cell receptor beta chain was found a few times. CDR3 length: 20 residues. V shed 4 bases, J shed 1 base, and the junction held 23 bases outside the gene matches. CDR1 is SQVTM and CDR2 is ANQGSEA in the germline V gene. In the study's own analysis: How many nucleated cells were present was estimated from reference gene primer amplification. The data were produced by immunoSEQ multiplex PCR, yet TCRdb's version contains in-frame clones alone and is incomplete. Clone size and the V and J calls come from that table; the DNA yielded D and trimming. This table has approximately 220,000 clones, around 84% appearing once. The data are from a study of blood T cell repertoires in COVID-19. Across the study: Specimens from acute and convalescent COVID-19 originated in the United States, Italy and Spain. Sources were T cells, B-cell-depleted T cells, or PBMCs; the material itself was cDNA or gDNA.

The sequenced sample consisted of peripheral blood. The V call is TRBV29-1, the J call TRBJ2-7, with 9 bases identical to TRBD1. The receptor was isolated from a woman in her sixties who had recovered from COVID-19. As DNA, the CDR3 is TGCAGCGTTGCTCGCCCGGACCAGGAGGGGTGGACAGGGGATTCCTACGAGCAGTACTTC. This translates into CSVARPDQEGWTGDSYEQYF.